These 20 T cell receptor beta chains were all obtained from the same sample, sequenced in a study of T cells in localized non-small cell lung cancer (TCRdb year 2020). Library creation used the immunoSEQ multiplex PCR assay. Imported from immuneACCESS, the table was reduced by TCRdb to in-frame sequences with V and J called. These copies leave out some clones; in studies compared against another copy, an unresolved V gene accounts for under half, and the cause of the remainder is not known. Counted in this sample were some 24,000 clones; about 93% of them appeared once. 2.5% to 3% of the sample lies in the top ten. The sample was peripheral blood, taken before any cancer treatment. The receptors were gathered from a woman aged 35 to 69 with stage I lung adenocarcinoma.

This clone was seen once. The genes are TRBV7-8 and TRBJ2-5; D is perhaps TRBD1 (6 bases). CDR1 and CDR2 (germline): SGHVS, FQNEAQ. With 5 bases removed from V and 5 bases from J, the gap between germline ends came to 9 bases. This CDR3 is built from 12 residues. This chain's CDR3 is CASSLDRETQYF. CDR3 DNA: TGTGCCAGCAGCCTAGACAGGGAGACCCAGTACTTC. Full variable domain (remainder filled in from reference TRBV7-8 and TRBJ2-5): GAGVSQSPRYKVAKRGQDVALRCDPISGHVSLFWYQQALGQGPEFLTYFQNEAQLDKSGLPSDRFFAERPEGSVSTLKIQRTQQEDSAVYLCASSLDRETQYFGPGTRLLVL.

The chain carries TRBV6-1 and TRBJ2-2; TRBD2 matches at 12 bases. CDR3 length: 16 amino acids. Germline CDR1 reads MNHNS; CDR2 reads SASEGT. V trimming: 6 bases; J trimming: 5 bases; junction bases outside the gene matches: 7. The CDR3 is CASRELAGGHTGELFF. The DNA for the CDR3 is TGTGCCAGCAGGGAACTAGCGGGAGGACATACCGGGGAGCTGTTTTTT.

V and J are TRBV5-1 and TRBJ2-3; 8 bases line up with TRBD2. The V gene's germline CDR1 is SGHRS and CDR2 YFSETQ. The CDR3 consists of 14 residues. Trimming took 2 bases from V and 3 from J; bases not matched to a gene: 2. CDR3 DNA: TGCGCCAGCAGCTTTGCGGGGGGAACAGATACGCAGTATTTT. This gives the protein CASSFAGGTDTQYF.

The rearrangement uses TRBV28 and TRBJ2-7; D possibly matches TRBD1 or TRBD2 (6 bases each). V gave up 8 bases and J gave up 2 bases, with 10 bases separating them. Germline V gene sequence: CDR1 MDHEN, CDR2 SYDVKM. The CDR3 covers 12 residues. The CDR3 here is CASGGGAYEQYF. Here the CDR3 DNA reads TGTGCCAGCGGGGGCGGGGCCTACGAGCAGTACTTC.

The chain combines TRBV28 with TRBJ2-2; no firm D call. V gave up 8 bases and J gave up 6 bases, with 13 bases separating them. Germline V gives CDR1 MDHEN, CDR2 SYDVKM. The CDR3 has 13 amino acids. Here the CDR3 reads CASGPIEAGELFF. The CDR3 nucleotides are TGTGCCAGCGGGCCGATCGAGGCCGGGGAGCTGTTTTTT.

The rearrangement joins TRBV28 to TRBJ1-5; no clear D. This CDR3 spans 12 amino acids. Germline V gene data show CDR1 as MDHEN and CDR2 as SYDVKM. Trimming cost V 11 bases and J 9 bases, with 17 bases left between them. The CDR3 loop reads CASKSKWGPQHF. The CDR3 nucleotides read TGTGCCTCCAAATCAAAGTGGGGGCCCCAGCATTTT.

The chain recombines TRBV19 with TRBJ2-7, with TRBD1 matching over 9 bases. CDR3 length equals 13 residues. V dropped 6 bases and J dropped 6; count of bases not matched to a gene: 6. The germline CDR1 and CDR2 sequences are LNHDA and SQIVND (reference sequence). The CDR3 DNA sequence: TGTGCCAGTAGCCCGGGACAGGGTGGCGAGCAGTACTTC. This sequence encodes CASSPGQGGEQYF.

The CDR3 reads CASSHTPGHEKLFF. The CDR3, as DNA: TGTGCCAGCAGCCACACTCCGGGCCATGAAAAACTGTTTTTT. The chain carries TRBV11-2 and TRBJ1-4; D is uncertain. Germline V CDR1 and CDR2: SGHAT, FQNNGV. V was shortened by 5 bases and J by 6 bases, with 13 bases between the two germline ends. The CDR3 length is 14 residues.

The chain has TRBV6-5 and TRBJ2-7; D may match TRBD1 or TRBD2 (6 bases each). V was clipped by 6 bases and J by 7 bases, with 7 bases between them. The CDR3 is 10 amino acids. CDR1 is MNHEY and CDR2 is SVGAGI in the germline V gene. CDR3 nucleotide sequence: TGTGCCAGCAGAGGGGGGGAGCAGTACTTC. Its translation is CASRGGEQYF.

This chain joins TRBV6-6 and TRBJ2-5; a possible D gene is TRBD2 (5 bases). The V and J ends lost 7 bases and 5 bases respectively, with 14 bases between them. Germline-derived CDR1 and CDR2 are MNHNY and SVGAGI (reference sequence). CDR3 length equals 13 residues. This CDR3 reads CASNLRRGETQYF. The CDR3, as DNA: TGTGCCAGCAATTTACGTCGAGGGGAGACCCAGTACTTC.

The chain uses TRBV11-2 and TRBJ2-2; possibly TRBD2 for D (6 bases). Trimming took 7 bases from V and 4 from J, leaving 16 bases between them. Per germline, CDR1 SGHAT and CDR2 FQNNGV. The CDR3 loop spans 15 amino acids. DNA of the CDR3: TGTGCCAGCACCCCGACTAGACAAGGCACCGGGGAGCTGTTTTTT. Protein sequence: CASTPTRQGTGELFF.

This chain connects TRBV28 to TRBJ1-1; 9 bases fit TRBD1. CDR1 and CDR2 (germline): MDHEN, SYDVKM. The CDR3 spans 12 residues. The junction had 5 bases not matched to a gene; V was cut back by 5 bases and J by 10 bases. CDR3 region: CASSTGGAVAFF. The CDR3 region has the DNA TGTGCCAGCAGTACAGGGGGCGCGGTAGCTTTCTTT.

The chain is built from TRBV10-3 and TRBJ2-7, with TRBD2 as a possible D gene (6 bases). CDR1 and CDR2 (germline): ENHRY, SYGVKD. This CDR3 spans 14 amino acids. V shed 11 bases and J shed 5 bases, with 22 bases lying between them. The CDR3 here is CASSPGLPNHEQYF. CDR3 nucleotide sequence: TGTGCCTCCTCTCCGGGACTCCCTAACCACGAGCAGTACTTC.

The CDR3 DNA follows: TGTGCCAGCAGCGAGGGACAGGGCCCTTACGAGCAGTACTTC. Translation gives CASSEGQGPYEQYF. V gene TRBV5-4 combines with J gene TRBJ2-7; the match to TRBD1 covers 9 bases. V lost 4 bases and J lost 4; bases outside the gene matches: 6. Germline-derived CDR1 and CDR2 are SGHNT and YYREEE (reference sequence). The CDR3 totals 14 residues.

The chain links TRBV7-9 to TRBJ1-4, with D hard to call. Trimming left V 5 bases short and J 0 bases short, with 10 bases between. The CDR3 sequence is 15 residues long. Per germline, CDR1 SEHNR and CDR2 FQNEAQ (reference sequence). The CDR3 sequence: CASSPGYATNEKLFF. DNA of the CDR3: TGTGCCAGCAGCCCGGGCTATGCAACTAATGAAAAACTGTTTTTT.

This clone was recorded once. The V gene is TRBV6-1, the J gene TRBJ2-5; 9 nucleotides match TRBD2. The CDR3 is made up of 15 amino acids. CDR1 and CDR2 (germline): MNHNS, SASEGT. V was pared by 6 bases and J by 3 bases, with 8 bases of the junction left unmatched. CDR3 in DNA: TGTGCCAGCAGGGGTGGGCGACTAGCGGAAGAGACCCAGTACTTC. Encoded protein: CASRGGRLAEETQYF.

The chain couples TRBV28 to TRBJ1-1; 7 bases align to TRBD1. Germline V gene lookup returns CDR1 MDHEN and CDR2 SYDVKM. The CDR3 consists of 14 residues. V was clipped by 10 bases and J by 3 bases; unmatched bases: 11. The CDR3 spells CAITTGSRDTEAFF. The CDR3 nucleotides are TGTGCCATCACGACAGGGTCGAGGGACACTGAAGCTTTCTTT.

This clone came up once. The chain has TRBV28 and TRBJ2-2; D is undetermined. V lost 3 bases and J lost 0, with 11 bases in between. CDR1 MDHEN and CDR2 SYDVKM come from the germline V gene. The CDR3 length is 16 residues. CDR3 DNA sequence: TGTGCCAGCAGTTTCTCCGGCGGAGCGAACACCGGGGAGCTGTTTTTT. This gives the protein CASSFSGGANTGELFF.

As DNA, the CDR3 is TGCAGCGTTGAATTCGTCGAGGATCACAAAAACCCAGGTTTGGGTGGCTACACCTTC. It encodes CSVEFVEDHKNPGLGGYTF. The chain couples TRBV29-1 to TRBJ1-2, with D uncertain. Trimming pared 2 bases from V and 7 bases from J, leaving 32 bases between. The CDR3 spans 19 residues. In germline, CDR1 is SQVTM, CDR2 ANQGSEA.

The CDR3 coding sequence is TGTGCCAGCAGTTTACCCGGACAGGGGAATGGCTACACCTTC. This encodes CASSLPGQGNGYTF. This chain uses TRBV28 with TRBJ1-2, with TRBD1 matching over 9 bases. V gave up 2 bases and J gave up 6 bases; unmatched junction bases: 4. The germline gives CDR1 MDHEN, CDR2 SYDVKM. This CDR3 contains 14 residues.